The 15 T cell receptor beta chains below all came from one sample that was sequenced in a study of neurological immune-mediated disorders. TCRdb itself ran the 5' RACE reads through MiXCR, one entry per CDR3 protein. The sample records 59,000 or so distinct CDR3 sequences, roughly 12% being singletons. Sequenced material: PBMCs. The receptors come from a woman aged 60-75 years with HTLV-1-associated myelopathy (HAM/TSP).

This clonotype was seen many times. This rearrangement joins TRBV5-1 to TRBJ2-6; unclear D gene. The CDR3 covers 16 residues. The germline V and J ends were trimmed by 4 bases and 0 bases, with 11 bases remaining between them. Germline lookup yields CDR1 SGHRS and CDR2 YFSETQ. DNA for the CDR3: TGCGCCAGCAGCCATGGACGGAGCTCTGGGGCCAACGTCCTGACTTTC. Protein sequence: CASSHGRSSGANVLTF.

This clonotype appeared many times. The rearrangement links TRBV20-1 to TRBJ2-5; perhaps TRBD1 as D (6 bases). The CDR3 loop spans 14 amino acids. V was clipped by 2 bases and J by 4 bases, with 14 bases between them. Germline CDR1 DFQATT, CDR2 SNEGSKA (reference sequence). CDR3 bases: TGCAGTGCTAGACTACAGGGTGGGGCAGAGACCCAGTACTTC. As protein: CSARLQGGAETQYF.

V usage is TRBV10-2 and J usage is TRBJ2-3; TRBD2 agrees at 8 bases. Germline V gene lookup returns CDR1 WSHSY and CDR2 SAAADI. Trimming took 5 bases from V and 5 from J; bases not matched to a gene: 9. CDR3 length equals 15 residues. The CDR3 DNA sequence: TGCGCCAGCAGTCACTGTGCCCTAGCGGGAGATACGCAGTATTTT. Translation: CASSHCALAGDTQYF.

Within the sample, this clonotype is large. V usage is TRBV9 and J usage is TRBJ2-3, with D maybe TRBD2 (6 bases). CDR1 is SGDLS, CDR2 YYNGEE, per germline. The length of the CDR3 is 15 residues. V lost 1 base and J lost 2, with 11 bases in between. CDR3: CASSVLAGPTDTQYF. CDR3 coding DNA: TGTGCCAGCAGCGTATTGGCGGGACCCACAGATACGCAGTATTTT. The whole variable domain, filled in from reference TRBV9 and TRBJ2-3, reads DSGVTQTPKHLITATGQRVTLRCSPRSGDLSVYWYQQSLDQGLQFLIQYYNGEERAKGNILERFSAQQFPDLHSELNLSSLELGDSALYFCASSVLAGPTDTQYFGPGTRLTVL.

This clonotype has only a few counts. Germline and junction disagree at one end, which may indicate a read error. V usage is TRBV7-9 and J usage is TRBJ2-5, with 10 bases matching TRBD2. This CDR3 has 15 residues. CDR1 is SEHNR and CDR2 is FQNEAQ in the germline V gene (reference sequence). CDR3 region: CASSVAGGIQETQYF. The CDR3 bases are TGTGCCAGCAGCGTAGCGGGGGGAATCCAAGAGACCCAGTACTTC.

At least ten counts were recorded for this clonotype. The chain uses TRBV4-1 and TRBJ2-1, with 7 bases that match TRBD2. The J segment lost 0 bases and the V segment lost 4 bases, leaving 3 bases of the junction unmatched. The CDR3 runs 15 residues. CDR1 is MGHRA, CDR2 YSYEKL, per germline. CDR3 amino acids: CASSRGLLSYNEQFF. The CDR3 DNA sequence: TGCGCCAGCAGCCGGGGACTACTCTCCTACAATGAGCAGTTCTTC.

Sample share makes this clonotype medium-sized (0.01 to 0.1%). The J gene is TRBJ2-2, the V gene TRBV5-1, with TRBD2 matching 14 bases. This CDR3 region has 16 residues. The germline gives CDR1 SGHRS, CDR2 YFSETQ. With V trimmed by 5 bases and J by 3 bases, 3 bases remained unmatched. This CDR3 is CASRPGLAGDTGELFF. CDR3 DNA: TGCGCCAGCAGGCCGGGACTAGCGGGGGACACCGGGGAGCTGTTTTTT.

This clonotype was seen ten or more times. This rearrangement joins TRBV4-1 to TRBJ2-1; weak D call: TRBD1 (5 bases). This CDR3 has 15 residues. V shed 1 base and J shed 3 bases, with 10 bases lying between them. Germline V gene lookup returns CDR1 MGHRA and CDR2 YSYEKL. The CDR3 protein is CASSQADSIYNEQFF. The CDR3 region has the DNA TGCGCCAGCAGCCAAGCAGACAGTATCTACAATGAGCAGTTCTTC.

This clonotype was recorded at least ten times. The chain recombines TRBV29-1 with TRBJ1-3; D is possibly TRBD1 (5 bases). Germline V gene data show CDR1 as SQVTM and CDR2 as ANQGSEA. CDR3 length equals 14 residues. The ends were cut back, 4 bases at V and 4 bases at J, with 14 bases in the middle. The CDR3 sequence: CSVVPGGGGNTIYF. The CDR3 coding sequence is TGCAGCGTTGTTCCCGGGGGAGGAGGAAACACCATATATTTT. The full variable domain, completed using reference TRBV29-1 and TRBJ1-3, is SAVISQKPSRDICQRGTSLTIQCQVDSQVTMMFWYRQQPGQSLTLIATANQGSEATYESGFVIDKFPISRPNLTFSTLTVSNMSPEDSSIYLCSVVPGGGGNTIYFGEGSWLTVV.

Many counts were recorded for this clonotype. V gene TRBV4-1 combines with J gene TRBJ1-1; D call uncertain. Germline loops: CDR1 MGHRA, CDR2 YSYEKL. CDR3 length: 14 amino acids. Trimming took off 1 base at V and 1 base at J, with 7 bases between the two ends. The CDR3 loop reads CASSQVSRNTEAFF. DNA for the CDR3: TGCGCCAGCAGCCAAGTCAGTAGGAACACTGAAGCTTTCTTT.

This clonotype was picked up many times. The CDR3: CASSLNYPGQRYYEQYF. CDR3 sequence (DNA): TGCGCCAGCAGCCTGAACTATCCGGGACAGCGATACTACGAGCAGTACTTC. The V call is TRBV5-1, the J call TRBJ2-7; the match to TRBD1 covers 7 bases. V dropped 4 bases and J dropped 3; count of bases not matched to a gene: 16. The CDR3 sequence is 17 residues long. The V gene's germline CDR1 is SGHRS and CDR2 YFSETQ.

This clonotype was counted many times. J is TRBJ2-3 and V is TRBV20-1, with 9 bases fitting TRBD2. The CDR3 covers 14 residues. CDR1 and CDR2 (germline): DFQATT, SNEGSKA (reference sequence). The V segment lost 2 bases and the J segment 5 bases; nucleotides outside the gene matches: 5. The CDR3 nucleotides are TGCAGTGCTAGACTAGCGGGAATTGAAGATACGCAGTATTTT. Its translation is CSARLAGIEDTQYF.

This clonotype is deemed medium-sized. The J gene is TRBJ2-3, the V gene TRBV20-1; 10 bases fit TRBD2. CDR3 length equals 14 residues. V was pared by 2 bases and J by 2 bases, with 1 base of the junction left unmatched. CDR1 is DFQATT and CDR2 is SNEGSKA in the germline V gene (reference sequence). CDR3 sequence reads: CSARLAGVTDTQYF. CDR3 coding DNA: TGCAGTGCTAGACTAGCGGGGGTCACAGATACGCAGTATTTT.

The chain joins TRBV6-5 to TRBJ1-2; possible D gene TRBD1, 5 bases. The V end was cut by 4 bases, the J end by 8 bases, with 23 bases between. Per the germline V gene, CDR1 is MNHEY and CDR2 is SVGAGI. The CDR3 spans 16 residues. CDR3: CASSSRVSWPVGGYTF. As DNA, the CDR3 is TGTGCCAGCAGTTCCAGGGTCTCGTGGCCCGTCGGGGGCTACACCTTC.

A few counts support this clonotype. The chain joins TRBV7-2 to TRBJ2-3, with D uncertain. The V end lost 3 bases, the J end lost 1 base, and 5 bases lay between the germline ends. CDR1 SGHTA and CDR2 FQGNSA come from the germline V gene. The CDR3 has 13 residues. CDR3 nucleotide sequence: TGTGCCAGCAGCTTCGGTGGCACAGATACGCAGTATTTT. Translating gives CASSFGGTDTQYF.